These 23 T cell receptor beta chains came from one sample sequenced in a study of PD-L1 blockade in urothelial cancer. Only in-frame clones appear in the TCRdb table, and some are missing; sequencing was by immunoSEQ multiplex PCR. The profile shows under 90,000 clones, more than 90% of them singletons. The sequences come from PBMCs, collected around atezolizumab (anti-PD-L1) treatment. These receptor sequences come from a man in his 60s with urothelial cancer.

The rearrangement links TRBV29-1 to TRBJ1-1; TRBD1 matches at 8 bases. Germline CDR1 reads SQVTM; CDR2 reads ANQGSEA. This CDR3 contains 14 residues. With V trimmed by 5 bases and J by 1 base, 6 bases remained unmatched. DNA of the CDR3: TGCAGCGTTTCAGGAGACAGGGGGAACACTGAAGCTTTCTTT. Translated: CSVSGDRGNTEAFF.

The genes are TRBV4-3 and TRBJ2-5; a weak D match, TRBD1 (5 bases). The CDR3 contains 13 residues. From germline, CDR1 is LGHNA and CDR2 YSLEER. V dropped 5 bases and J dropped 9 bases, with 16 bases sitting between them. This CDR3 reads CASSISPARAQYF. CDR3 in DNA: TGCGCCAGCAGCATTTCCCCGGCCAGGGCCCAGTACTTC.

The table lists this clone with a count of one. This specimen includes other DNA sequences encoding the same CDR3. The chain joins TRBV7-2 to TRBJ1-1; possible D gene TRBD1, 6 bases. Trimming removed 3 bases at V and 1 base at J, with 6 bases between. CDR3 length: 13 amino acids. CDR1 and CDR2 (germline): SGHTA, FQGNSA. CDR3 residues: CASSLTGNTEAFF. CDR3 sequence (DNA): TGTGCCAGCAGCTTGACAGGGAACACTGAAGCTTTCTTT.

CDR3 protein: CATKSGNTGELFF. CDR3 nucleotides: TGTGCCACCAAATCGGGAAACACCGGGGAGCTGTTTTTT. The rearrangement uses TRBV15 and TRBJ2-2; weak D call: TRBD2 (5 bases). Germline V CDR1 and CDR2: LNHNV, YYDKDF (reference sequence). The CDR3 has 13 residues. Trimming pared 7 bases from V and 2 bases from J, leaving 8 bases between.

The chain employs TRBV6-5 and TRBJ2-4, with 14 bases lining up with TRBD2. With 6 bases clipped from V and 6 bases from J, the junction kept 4 bases outside the gene matches. CDR3 length equals 15 residues. Germline-derived CDR1 and CDR2 are MNHEY and SVGAGI. The CDR3: CASRTSGGAVNIQYF. The CDR3 DNA reads TGTGCCAGCAGGACTAGCGGGGGGGCGGTAAACATTCAGTACTTC.

The J gene is TRBJ1-3, the V gene TRBV28, with D unresolved. The germline V and J ends were trimmed by 6 bases and 8 bases, with 14 bases remaining between them. Germline CDR1 MDHEN, CDR2 SYDVKM. The CDR3 runs to 13 residues. Here the CDR3 reads CASRLGGRDTIYF. The CDR3 region has the DNA TGTGCCAGCAGGTTAGGCGGGCGGGACACCATATATTTT.

This chain uses TRBV6-1 with TRBJ1-5; TRBD1 agrees at 10 bases. Germline V gives CDR1 MNHNS, CDR2 SASEGT. The CDR3 covers 15 residues. V was pared by 5 bases and J by 5 bases, with 6 bases of the junction left unmatched. CDR3 residues: CASSTGTGAHQPQHF. In nucleotides, the CDR3 is TGTGCCAGCAGTACCGGGACAGGGGCCCATCAGCCCCAGCATTTT.

CDR3 in amino acids: CASSRDTHTGELFF. The CDR3 region has the DNA TGTGCCAGCAGCCGGGACACACACACCGGGGAGCTGTTTTTT. The rearrangement joins TRBV7-3 to TRBJ2-2; possible D gene TRBD1, 6 bases. Trimming pared 5 bases from V and 3 bases from J, leaving 10 bases between. Germline V gene sequence: CDR1 SGHTA, CDR2 FQGTGA. The CDR3 sequence is 14 residues long. Drawing the rest from reference TRBV7-3 and TRBJ2-2, the complete variable domain is GAGVSQTPSNKVTEKGKYVELRCDPISGHTALYWYRQSLGQGPEFLIYFQGTGAADDSGLPNDRFFAVRPEGSVSTLKIQRTERGDSAVYLCASSRDTHTGELFFGEGSRLTVL.

This chain links TRBV19 with TRBJ2-1; the D gene is possibly TRBD2 (7 bases). Germline V CDR1 and CDR2: LNHDA, SQIVND (reference sequence). Trimming left V 6 bases short and J 2 bases short, with 14 bases between. CDR3 length: 15 residues. CDR3 nucleotides: TGTGCCAGTAGAGGGGGGGGACAAACCTACAATGAGCAGTTCTTC. It specifies CASRGGGQTYNEQFF.

V usage is TRBV6-5 and J usage is TRBJ1-1, with D possibly being TRBD1 (6 bases). The CDR3 is 14 amino acids. The germline V gene has CDR1 MNHEY and CDR2 SVGAGI. Trimming pared 7 bases from V and 5 bases from J, leaving 17 bases between. CDR3 in DNA: TGTGCCAGCAACCCACAGGGCTTGTATACTGAAGCTTTCTTT. Translated, it gives CASNPQGLYTEAFF.

The J gene is TRBJ2-7, the V gene TRBV14, with 11 bases aligning to TRBD1. The CDR3 is 13 amino acids. Germline CDR1 reads SGHDN; CDR2 reads FVKESK. Trimming cost V 6 bases and J 5 bases; bases outside gene matches: 3. The CDR3 region is CASSRTGGHEQYF. The CDR3 nucleotides read TGTGCCAGCAGTCGGACAGGGGGCCACGAGCAGTACTTC.

This chain links TRBV12-5 with TRBJ2-7, with a weak D call TRBD1 (5 bases). The CDR3 sequence is 13 residues long. Trimming took 8 bases from V and 3 from J, leaving 14 bases between them. Germline V gives CDR1 LGHNT, CDR2 FRNRAP. CDR3 sequence: CASSKQGNYEQYF. The CDR3 bases are TGTGCTAGTTCTAAGCAGGGTAACTACGAGCAGTACTTC.

CDR3 coding DNA: TGCGCCAGCAGCCAAACGGACATGGGACTAGCGGATCCCTACGAGCAGTACTTC. It codes for CASSQTDMGLADPYEQYF. J is TRBJ2-7 and V is TRBV4-1, with 11 nucleotides matching TRBD2. In germline, CDR1 is MGHRA, CDR2 YSYEKL. V lost 2 bases and J lost 2; bases outside the gene matches: 11. The length of the CDR3 is 18 residues.

This chain links TRBV6-1 with TRBJ2-2, with D unclear. Germline CDR1 is MNHNS and CDR2 is SASEGT. The ends were cut back, 6 bases at V and 4 bases at J, with 9 bases in the middle. The CDR3 covers 13 residues. The CDR3 DNA follows: TGTGCCAGCAGGGAGCTAGGCACCGGGGAGCTGTTTTTT. It specifies CASRELGTGELFF.

V gene TRBV5-1 combines with J gene TRBJ2-3; TRBD2 matches at 7 bases. The J segment lost 4 bases and the V segment lost 4 bases, leaving 3 bases of the junction unmatched. Germline CDR1 reads SGHRS; CDR2 reads YFSETQ. The CDR3 is 13 amino acids. CDR3 nucleotides: TGCGCCAGCAGCCTTAGCGGGTCAGATACGCAGTATTTT. Translating gives CASSLSGSDTQYF.

This clone was recorded a few times. The genes are TRBV30 and TRBJ2-1; D uncertain. This CDR3 contains 16 residues. CDR1 and CDR2 (germline): GTSNPN, SVGIG (reference sequence). Trimming left V 2 bases short and J 6 bases short, with 20 bases between. CDR3 residues: CAWSIQILRSGNEQFF. In DNA form, the CDR3 reads TGTGCCTGGAGTATCCAGATACTGCGGTCGGGCAATGAGCAGTTCTTC.

This sequence joins TRBV25-1 and TRBJ2-2; tentatively, D is TRBD1 (5 bases). The CDR3 sequence is 15 residues long. With 5 bases removed from V and 0 bases from J, the gap between germline ends came to 10 bases. Germline V gives CDR1 MGHDK, CDR2 SYGVNS. The CDR3 protein is CASSNTGTNTGELFF. The CDR3 DNA is TGTGCCAGCAGTAATACAGGAACGAACACCGGGGAGCTGTTTTTT.

The chain carries TRBV5-1 and TRBJ2-2; TRBD1 aligns across 10 bases. Per germline, CDR1 SGHRS and CDR2 YFSETQ. The CDR3 loop spans 15 amino acids. J lost 6 bases, V lost 4 bases, and 6 bases had no gene match. CDR3 loop: CASSPGQGSPGELFF. CDR3 coding DNA: TGCGCCAGCAGCCCGGGACAGGGGTCCCCCGGGGAGCTGTTTTTT.

V gene TRBV28 combines with J gene TRBJ1-2; no clear D gene. The germline V gene encodes CDR1 MDHEN and CDR2 SYDVKM. There are 14 residues in the CDR3. V was pared by 5 bases and J by 0 bases, with 10 bases between. CDR3 DNA: TGTGCCAGCAGTCCTGGCGGAGCTAACTATGGCTACACCTTC. This translates into CASSPGGANYGYTF.

This rearrangement joins TRBV19 to TRBJ2-3, with D possibly being TRBD2 (7 bases). Trimming shortened V by 5 bases and J by 8 bases, and 11 bases separated the two germline ends. Germline V gives CDR1 LNHDA, CDR2 SQIVND (reference sequence). The CDR3 covers 12 residues. The CDR3 region has the DNA TGTGCCAGTAGTCCTAGGGGGGGTACGCAGTATTTT. It codes for CASSPRGGTQYF.

The V and J genes are TRBV30 and TRBJ1-4; the match to TRBD1 covers 7 bases. CDR1 GTSNPN and CDR2 SVGIG come from the germline V gene (reference sequence). This CDR3 has 17 residues. The V gene end was trimmed by 5 bases and the J gene end by 2 bases; junction bases not matched to a gene: 14. Here the CDR3 DNA reads TGTGCCTGGGGTGGCGGGACAGCTCTCTCGACTAATGAAAAACTGTTTTTT. It yields the protein CAWGGGTALSTNEKLFF.

The J gene is TRBJ2-5, the V gene TRBV9; TRBD1 might be the D (6 bases). V lost 2 bases and J 3 bases, leaving 11 bases between the germline ends. The CDR3 consists of 14 residues. Germline values: CDR1 SGDLS, CDR2 YYNGEE. CDR3 protein: CASSVGQLEETQYF. CDR3 in DNA: TGTGCCAGCAGCGTTGGACAGCTTGAAGAGACCCAGTACTTC. Full variable domain (remainder filled in from reference TRBV9 and TRBJ2-5): DSGVTQTPKHLITATGQRVTLRCSPRSGDLSVYWYQQSLDQGLQFLIQYYNGEERAKGNILERFSAQQFPDLHSELNLSSLELGDSALYFCASSVGQLEETQYFGPGTRLLVL.

This chain uses TRBV4-1 with TRBJ1-6, with 7 positions matching TRBD1. The CDR3 is 15 amino acids. After removal of 3 bases from V and 7 bases from J, the junction contained 6 bases not matched to a gene. In germline, CDR1 is MGHRA, CDR2 YSYEKL. Here the CDR3 DNA reads TGCGCCAGCAGCCAGGCCGGGACAGCAAATTCACCCCTCCACTTT. It translates to CASSQAGTANSPLHF.